Below are 14 T cell receptor beta chains sequenced from a single sample in a study of blood T cells in healthy people across ages. Combining a sample-barcoded 5' primer with a J-beta primer mix, a second PCR ran for roughly 6 to 11 cycles. Via MiXCR, TCRdb re-called the 5' RACE reads, giving one row per CDR3 protein. The sample contains about 1.5 million distinct CDR3 sequences, roughly two fifths of which appear only once. Sequencing was done on a sample of blood. The receptors derive from a woman in her late teens or twenties in good health.

The chain recombines TRBV4-3 with TRBJ2-1, with 13 bases aligning to TRBD2. The V and J ends lost 0 bases and 1 base, in that order; junction bases with no gene match: 9. The germline V gene has CDR1 LGHNA and CDR2 YSLEER. The CDR3 consists of 20 residues. CDR3 amino acids: CASSQDTLRLAGGSYNEQFF. For the CDR3, the DNA is TGCGCCAGCAGCCAAGATACTTTGAGACTAGCGGGAGGATCCTACAATGAGCAGTTCTTC.

This clonotype showed up just a few times. V usage is TRBV10-3 and J usage is TRBJ2-7; D possibly corresponds to TRBD1 (5 bases). V was shortened by 4 bases and J by 0 bases, with 28 bases between the two germline ends. The CDR3 contains 20 residues. Germline CDR1 reads ENHRY; CDR2 reads SYGVKD. CDR3 nucleotides: TGTGCCATCAGTGGGCTTATAACGGACAAGGAGACCTCCCACTCCTACGAGCAGTACTTC. Amino acid sequence: CAISGLITDKETSHSYEQYF.

The chain uses TRBV4-1 and TRBJ1-1, with a weak D call TRBD1 (5 bases). Germline CDR1 is MGHRA and CDR2 is YSYEKL. Trimming shortened V by 5 bases and J by 5 bases, and 12 bases separated the two germline ends. The CDR3 spans 13 residues. CDR3 bases: TGCGCCAGCAGCAATCCCCAGGGAACTGAAGCTTTCTTT. This encodes CASSNPQGTEAFF.

This clonotype was recorded a few times. The DNA of the CDR3 is TGCGCCAGCAGCTCGCTGGGACTAGCGGGAGAAGGAGATACGCAGTATTTT. As protein: CASSSLGLAGEGDTQYF. This chain connects TRBV5-1 to TRBJ2-3, with 14 bases lining up with TRBD2. Germline V CDR1 and CDR2: SGHRS, YFSETQ. This CDR3 has 17 amino acids. V trimming: 3 bases; J trimming: 5 bases; junction bases outside the gene matches: 8.

The genes are TRBV25-1 and TRBJ1-1; D not resolved. The germline V gene has CDR1 MGHDK and CDR2 SYGVNS. CDR3 length: 16 residues. With 4 bases removed from V and 0 bases from J, the gap between germline ends came to 15 bases. This chain's CDR3 is CASSALAAELNTEAFF. CDR3 sequence (DNA): TGTGCCAGCAGTGCCCTGGCTGCGGAGTTGAACACTGAAGCTTTCTTT.

This clonotype was observed a few times. The CDR3 DNA follows: TGTGCCAGCAGCTTGGCAGAGCCGGTTAACTATGGCTACACCTTC. It codes for CASSLAEPVNYGYTF. This sequence joins TRBV7-2 and TRBJ1-2; D unresolved. This CDR3 contains 15 residues. Germline V gene data show CDR1 as SGHTA and CDR2 as FQGNSA. V was pared by 3 bases and J by 1 base, with 12 bases between.

The V and J genes are TRBV5-1 and TRBJ1-1, with a possible D match to TRBD1 (5 bases). V was trimmed by 3 bases and J by 4 bases, leaving 13 bases between them. Germline-derived CDR1 and CDR2 are SGHRS and YFSETQ. The CDR3 contains 14 residues. The chain's CDR3 is CASSYLPGSTEAFF. In DNA, the CDR3 is TGCGCCAGCAGCTACCTTCCAGGGTCCACTGAAGCTTTCTTT.

The V gene is TRBV29-1, the J gene TRBJ2-1; 10 bases fit TRBD2. Trimming at V came to 7 bases and at J to 3 bases, leaving 9 bases not matched to a gene. CDR3 length: 15 residues. Per germline, CDR1 SQVTM and CDR2 ANQGSEA. The CDR3 protein is CSERAGGSLYNEQFF. The DNA for the CDR3 is TGCAGCGAACGAGCGGGAGGGTCCCTCTACAATGAGCAGTTCTTC.

CDR3 DNA sequence: TGTGCCAGCAGCAGTAGACCCTCGACAGGTCTGAATCAGCCCCAGCATTTT. Residues: CASSSRPSTGLNQPQHF. The gene calls are TRBV21-1 and TRBJ1-5; no check of the table's D call, TRBD1, against the DNA was made. TRBV21-1 is a listed pseudogene. This CDR3 has 17 amino acids.

With regard to this clonotype: A read error may be the cause here, since a much bigger clone is one base away. The chain couples TRBV20-1 to TRBJ2-7, with 9 bases identical to TRBD2. This CDR3 comprises 13 residues. Losses at the gene ends were 4 bases for V and 7 bases for J; bases not matched to a gene: 8. CDR1 and CDR2 from the germline V gene are DFQATT and SNEGSKA (reference sequence). CDR3 in amino acids: CSAIAGVINEQYF. Here the CDR3 DNA reads TGCAGTGCTATAGCGGGGGTGATCAATGAGCAGTACTTC.

The rearrangement uses TRBV12-3 or TRBV12-4 and TRBJ2-3, with 7 bases fitting TRBD1. J was trimmed by 1 base and V by 6 bases; bases with no gene match: 4. The CDR3 is made up of 14 amino acids. The CDR3 DNA reads TGTGCCAGCAGGAGGGACAGTGGCACAGATACGCAGTATTTT. It specifies CASRRDSGTDTQYF.

In its sample, this clonotype was seen a few times. The junction departs from the called germline gene at one end, perhaps through a read error. The V and J genes are TRBV7-9 and TRBJ2-7, with unresolved D. CDR1 and CDR2 (germline): SEHNR, FQNEAQ (reference sequence). The CDR3 is 15 residues long. DNA for the CDR3: TGTGCCAGCAGCCCCTGGAGATCCAGCTCCCACGAGCAGTACTTC. It encodes CASSPWRSSSHEQYF. The full variable domain, completed using reference TRBV7-9 and TRBJ2-7, is DTGVSQNPRHKITKRGQNVTFRCDPISEHNRLYWYRQTLGQGPEFLTYFQNEAQLEKSRLLSDRFSAERPKGSFSTLEIQRTEQGDSAMYLCASSPWRSSSHEQYFGPGTRLTVT.

This clonotype was detected only a few times. This sequence joins TRBV4-1 and TRBJ2-1, with D unclear. The CDR3 has 15 amino acids. V was pared by 0 bases and J by 2 bases, with 8 bases between. Germline values: CDR1 MGHRA, CDR2 YSYEKL. CDR3 DNA sequence: TGCGCCAGCAGCCAAGAGGGAACAGCCTACAATGAGCAGTTCTTC. Translation: CASSQEGTAYNEQFF.

The rearrangement joins TRBV25-1 to TRBJ1-3; TRBD1 might be the D (6 bases). CDR1 is MGHDK and CDR2 is SYGVNS in the germline V gene. CDR3 length equals 13 residues. Trimming cost V 8 bases and J 4 bases, with 12 bases left between them. The CDR3: CASSGGAGNTIYF. In nucleotides, the CDR3 is TGTGCCAGCTCTGGGGGCGCCGGAAACACCATATATTTT.